Detailed here is one TCR beta chain. The sample comes from a study of blood T cell repertoires in COVID-19. TCRdb's copy holds only in-frame clones and misses some; the assay was immunoSEQ multiplex PCR. The sample lists more than 200,000 clones; about 90% were seen once. This TCR was recovered from a woman between 45 and 65 years old with acute or convalescent COVID-19. The sample consisted of peripheral blood.

CDR3 protein: CASSERGDTQYF. In DNA, the CDR3 is TGTGCCAGCAGCGAGCGTGGAGATACGCAGTATTTT. This sequence joins TRBV7-2 and TRBJ2-3; D not resolved. Germline assignment: CDR1 SGHTA and CDR2 FQGNSA. The CDR3 covers 12 residues. Between the trimmed V and J ends, which lost 5 bases and 5 bases, there was a span of 8 bases.